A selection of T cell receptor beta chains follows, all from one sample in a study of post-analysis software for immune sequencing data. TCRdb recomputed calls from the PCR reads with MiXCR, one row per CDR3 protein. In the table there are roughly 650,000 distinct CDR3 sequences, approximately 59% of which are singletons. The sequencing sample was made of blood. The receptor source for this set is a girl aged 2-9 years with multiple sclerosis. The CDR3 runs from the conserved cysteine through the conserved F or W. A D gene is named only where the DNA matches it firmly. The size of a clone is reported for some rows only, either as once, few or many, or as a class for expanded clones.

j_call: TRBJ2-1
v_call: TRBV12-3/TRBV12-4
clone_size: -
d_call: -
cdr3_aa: CASSRMGRTVNNEQFF
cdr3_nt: TGTGCCAGCAGCCGTATGGGACGGACCGTCAACAATGAGCAGTTCTTC

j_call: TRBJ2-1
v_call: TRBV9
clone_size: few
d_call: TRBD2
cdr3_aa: CASSGVSGRAKFNEQFF
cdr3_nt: TGTGCCAGCAGCGGGGTAAGCGGGAGGGCCAAGTTCAATGAGCAGTTCTTC

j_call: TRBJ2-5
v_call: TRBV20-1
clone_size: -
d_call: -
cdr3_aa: CSAGGTANPQYF
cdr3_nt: TGCAGTGCCGGCGGGACCGCGAATCCCCAGTACTTC

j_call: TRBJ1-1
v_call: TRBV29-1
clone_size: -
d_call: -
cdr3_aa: CSGYNTEAFF
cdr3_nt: TGCAGCGGTTATAACACTGAAGCTTTCTTT

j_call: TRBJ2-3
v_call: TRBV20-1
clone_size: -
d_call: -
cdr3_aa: CSASTRVKDTQYF
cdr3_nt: TGCAGTGCTAGTACCAGGGTTAAAGATACGCAGTATTTT

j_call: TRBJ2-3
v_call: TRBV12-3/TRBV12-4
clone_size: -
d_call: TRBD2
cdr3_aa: CASSFRGGAGDTQYF
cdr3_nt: TGTGCCAGCAGTTTCCGCGGGGGGGCCGGAGACACGCAGTATTTT

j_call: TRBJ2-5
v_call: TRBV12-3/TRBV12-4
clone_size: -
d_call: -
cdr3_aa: CASSPFRGGETQYF
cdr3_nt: TGTGCCAGCAGTCCCTTCCGAGGGGGTGAGACCCAGTACTTC

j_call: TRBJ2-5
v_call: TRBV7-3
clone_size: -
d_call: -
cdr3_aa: CASSFGGGPETQYF
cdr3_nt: TGTGCCAGCAGCTTTGGCGGGGGCCCGGAGACCCAGTACTTC

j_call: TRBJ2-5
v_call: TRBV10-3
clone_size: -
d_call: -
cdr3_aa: CAISESPEETQYF
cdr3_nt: TGTGCCATCAGTGAGTCCCCCGAGGAGACCCAGTACTTC

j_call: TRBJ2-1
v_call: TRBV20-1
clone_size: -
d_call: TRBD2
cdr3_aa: CSARLAGPDEQFF
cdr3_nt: TGCAGTGCTAGGCTAGCGGGACCCGATGAGCAGTTCTTC

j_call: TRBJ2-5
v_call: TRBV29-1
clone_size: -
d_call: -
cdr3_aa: CSTAMVRDVQETQYF
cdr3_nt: TGCAGCACCGCCATGGTCCGGGACGTTCAAGAGACCCAGTACTTC

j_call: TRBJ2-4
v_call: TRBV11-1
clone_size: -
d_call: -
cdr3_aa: CASSDLRSSGNIQYF
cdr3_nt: TGTGCCAGCAGCGATCTTCGGAGCTCGGGGAACATTCAGTACTTC

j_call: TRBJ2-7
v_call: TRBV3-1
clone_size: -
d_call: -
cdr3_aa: CASSRSGGVYEQYF
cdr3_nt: TGTGCCAGCAGCCGGTCCGGAGGGGTCTACGAGCAGTACTTC

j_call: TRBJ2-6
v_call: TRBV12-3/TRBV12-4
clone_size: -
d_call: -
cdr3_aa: CASSFGADSGANVLTF
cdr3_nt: TGTGCCAGCAGTTTTGGTGCCGACTCTGGGGCCAACGTCCTGACTTTC

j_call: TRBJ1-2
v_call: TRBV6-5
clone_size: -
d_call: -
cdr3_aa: CASSAGVYGYTF
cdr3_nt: TGTGCCAGCAGTGCGGGGGTCTATGGCTACACCTTC

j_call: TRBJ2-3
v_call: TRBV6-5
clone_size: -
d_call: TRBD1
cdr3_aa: CAVRDSSTDTQYF
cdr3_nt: TGTGCCGTGAGGGACAGTAGCACAGATACGCAGTATTTT

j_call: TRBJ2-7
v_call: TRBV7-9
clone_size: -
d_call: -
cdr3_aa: CASSTKNSYEQYF
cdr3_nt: TGTGCCAGCAGCACCAAGAACAGCTACGAGCAGTACTTC

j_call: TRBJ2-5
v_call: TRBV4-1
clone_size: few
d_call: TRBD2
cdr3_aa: CASSQDGAGGPSETQYF
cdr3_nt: TGCGCCAGCAGCCAAGATGGGGCGGGGGGGCCTTCGGAGACCCAGTACTTC

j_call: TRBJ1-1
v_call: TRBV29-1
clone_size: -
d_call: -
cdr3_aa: CSASVALNTEAFF
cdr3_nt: TGCAGCGCCAGTGTAGCTCTGAACACTGAAGCTTTCTTT

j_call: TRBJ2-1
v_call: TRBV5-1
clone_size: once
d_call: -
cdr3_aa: CASSLAALLYNEQFF
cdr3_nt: TGCGCCAGCAGCTTGGCCGCCCTCCTCTACAATGAGCAGTTCTTC

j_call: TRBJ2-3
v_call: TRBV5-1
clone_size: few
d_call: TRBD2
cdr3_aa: CASSSREGADTQYF
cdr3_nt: TGCGCCAGCAGCAGCCGGGAGGGTGCAGATACGCAGTATTTT

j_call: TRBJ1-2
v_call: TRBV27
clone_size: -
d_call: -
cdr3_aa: CASSLSRIGYGYTF
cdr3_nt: TGTGCCAGCAGTTTATCAAGGATCGGCTATGGCTACACCTTC

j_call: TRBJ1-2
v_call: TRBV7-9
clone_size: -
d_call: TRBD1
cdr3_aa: CASSKPTGVYGYTF
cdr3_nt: TGTGCCAGCAGCAAGCCGACAGGGGTGTATGGCTACACCTTC

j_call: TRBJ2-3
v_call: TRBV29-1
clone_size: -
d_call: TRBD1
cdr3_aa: CSVEGLTGGSTDTQYF
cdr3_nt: TGCAGCGTTGAAGGCCTGACAGGGGGTAGCACAGATACGCAGTATTTT

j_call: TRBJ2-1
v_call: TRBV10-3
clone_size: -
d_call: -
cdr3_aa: CAISDSQETQFF
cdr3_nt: TGTGCCATCAGTGATAGTCAGGAGACCCAGTTCTTC

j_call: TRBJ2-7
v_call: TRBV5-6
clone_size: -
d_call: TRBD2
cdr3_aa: CASSLELAGAEQYF
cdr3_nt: TGTGCCAGCAGCTTGGAGCTAGCGGGAGCCGAGCAGTACTTC

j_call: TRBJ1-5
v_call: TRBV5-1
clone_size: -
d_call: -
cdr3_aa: CASSLAAGRGRFYSNQPQHF
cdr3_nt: TGCGCCAGCAGCTTGGCGGCTGGCAGGGGAAGATTTTATAGCAATCAGCCCCAGCATTTT

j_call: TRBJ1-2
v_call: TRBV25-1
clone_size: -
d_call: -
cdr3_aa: CASSWEETGYGYTF
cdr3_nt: TGTGCCAGCAGTTGGGAAGAGACAGGTTATGGCTACACCTTC

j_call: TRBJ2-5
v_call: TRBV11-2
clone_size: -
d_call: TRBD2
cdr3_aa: CASSSGATSGQETQYF
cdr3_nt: TGTGCCAGCAGCTCGGGGGCGACTAGCGGACAAGAGACCCAGTACTTC

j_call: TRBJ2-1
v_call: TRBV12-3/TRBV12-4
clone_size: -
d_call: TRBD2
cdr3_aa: CASWRAGETYNEQFF
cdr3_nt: TGTGCCAGCTGGAGGGCGGGGGAAACATACAATGAGCAGTTCTTC

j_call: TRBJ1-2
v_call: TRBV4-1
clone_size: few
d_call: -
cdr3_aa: CASAQPDRLYGYTF
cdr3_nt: TGCGCCAGCGCTCAACCCGACAGACTATATGGCTACACCTTC

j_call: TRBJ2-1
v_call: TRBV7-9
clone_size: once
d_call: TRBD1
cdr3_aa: CASSPLILGQGRDNEQFF
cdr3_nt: TGTGCCAGCAGCCCCCTTATATTAGGACAGGGGAGAGACAATGAGCAGTTCTTC

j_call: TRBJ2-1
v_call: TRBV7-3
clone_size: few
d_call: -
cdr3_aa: CASSLKGWRGQQFF
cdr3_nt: TGTGCCAGCAGCTTAAAGGGTTGGCGGGGACAGCAGTTCTTC

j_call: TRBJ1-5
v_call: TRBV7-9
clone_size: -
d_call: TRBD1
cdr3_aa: CASSPTTGGFGNQPQHF
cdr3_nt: TGTGCCAGCAGCCCCACGACAGGGGGGTTTGGGAATCAGCCCCAGCATTTT

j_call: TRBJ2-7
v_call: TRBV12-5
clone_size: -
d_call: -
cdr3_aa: CASGLASGAAWHEQYF
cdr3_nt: TGTGCTAGTGGTTTGGCGAGTGGGGCCGCCTGGCACGAGCAGTACTTC

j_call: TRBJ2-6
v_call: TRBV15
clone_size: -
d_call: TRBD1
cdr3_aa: CATSRDWDRAHSGANVLTF
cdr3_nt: TGTGCCACCAGCAGAGATTGGGACAGGGCCCACTCTGGGGCCAACGTCCTGACTTTC

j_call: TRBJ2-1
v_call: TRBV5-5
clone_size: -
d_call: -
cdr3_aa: CASSSEAVYNEQFF
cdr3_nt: TGTGCCAGCAGTTCTGAGGCCGTTTACAATGAGCAGTTCTTC

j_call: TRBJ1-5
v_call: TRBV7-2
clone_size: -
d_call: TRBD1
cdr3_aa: CASSLSQGASSNQPQHF
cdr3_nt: TGTGCCAGCTCCTTATCACAGGGGGCCTCAAGCAATCAGCCCCAGCATTTT

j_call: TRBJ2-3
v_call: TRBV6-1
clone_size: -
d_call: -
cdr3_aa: CASSEGGSGDTDTQYF
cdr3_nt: TGTGCCAGCAGTGAAGGGGGTAGCGGTGACACAGATACGCAGTATTTT

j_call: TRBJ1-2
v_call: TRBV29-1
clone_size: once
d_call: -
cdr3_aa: CSARVTDGYTF
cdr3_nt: TGCAGCGCCAGGGTAACGGATGGCTACACCTTC

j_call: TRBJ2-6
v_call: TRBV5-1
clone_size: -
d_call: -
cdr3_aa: CASKGQGVVGANVLTF
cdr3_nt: TGCGCCAGCAAGGGCCAGGGAGTGGTAGGGGCCAACGTCCTGACTTTC

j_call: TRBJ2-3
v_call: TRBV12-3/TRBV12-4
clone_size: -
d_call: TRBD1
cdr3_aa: CASNWDRGSTDTQYF
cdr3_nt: TGTGCCAGCAACTGGGACAGGGGGAGCACAGATACGCAGTATTTT

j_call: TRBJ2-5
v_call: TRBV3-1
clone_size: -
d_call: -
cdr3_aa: CAGSQVQSETQYF
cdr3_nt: TGTGCCGGCAGCCAAGTCCAATCGGAGACCCAGTACTTC

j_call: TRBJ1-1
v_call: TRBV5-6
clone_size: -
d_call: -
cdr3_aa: CASSFTDIYTEAFF
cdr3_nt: TGTGCCAGCAGCTTCACGGATATTTACACTGAAGCTTTCTTT

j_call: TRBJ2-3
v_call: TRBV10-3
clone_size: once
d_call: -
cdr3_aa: CAIRSESTDTQYF
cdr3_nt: TGTGCCATCAGGAGCGAGAGCACAGATACGCAGTATTTT

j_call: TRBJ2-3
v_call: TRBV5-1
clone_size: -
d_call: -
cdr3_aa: CASSLRLEVDTQYF
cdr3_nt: TGCGCCAGCAGCTTAAGGCTAGAGGTCGATACGCAGTATTTT

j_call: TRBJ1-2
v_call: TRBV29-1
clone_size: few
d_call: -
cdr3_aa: CSVEPRAGYDYGYTF
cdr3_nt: TGCAGCGTTGAACCTAGGGCAGGGTACGACTATGGCTACACCTTC

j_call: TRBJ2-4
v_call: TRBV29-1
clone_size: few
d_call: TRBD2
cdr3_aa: CSVDRLAGVKNIQYF
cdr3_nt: TGCAGCGTTGATAGGCTAGCGGGAGTCAAAAACATTCAGTACTTC

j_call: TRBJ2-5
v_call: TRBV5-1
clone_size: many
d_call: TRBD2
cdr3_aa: CASSLALAGGQETQYF
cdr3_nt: TGTGCCAGCAGTCTCGCCCTAGCGGGAGGGCAAGAGACCCAGTACTTC

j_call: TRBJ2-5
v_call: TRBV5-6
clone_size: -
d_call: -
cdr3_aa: CASSLLLEGQETQYF
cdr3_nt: TGTGCCAGCAGCTTGCTCTTAGAGGGGCAAGAGACCCAGTACTTC

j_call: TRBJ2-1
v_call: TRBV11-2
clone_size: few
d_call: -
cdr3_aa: CASSLVLGEAHGDEQFF
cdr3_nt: TGTGCCAGCAGCTTAGTCCTCGGGGAGGCCCACGGGGATGAGCAGTTCTTC

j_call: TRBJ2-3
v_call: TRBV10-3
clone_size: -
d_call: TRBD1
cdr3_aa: CATSASGQGTDTQYF
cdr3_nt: TGTGCCACCAGTGCCTCGGGACAGGGCACAGATACGCAGTATTTT

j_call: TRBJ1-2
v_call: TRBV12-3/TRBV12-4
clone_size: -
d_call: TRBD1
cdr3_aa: CASSFTGTGGPGYTF
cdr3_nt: TGTGCCAGCAGTTTTACCGGGACAGGGGGCCCTGGCTACACCTTC